The 32 T cell receptor beta chains given below trace back to one sample, sequenced in a study of blood T cell repertoires in COVID-19. Only in-frame clones appear in the TCRdb table, and some are missing; sequencing was by immunoSEQ multiplex PCR. The repertoire includes a few hundred thousand clones, approximately 80% of them detected once, and about 4.3% sits in the top ten. The material sequenced was PBMCs or T cells enriched from blood (not recorded which). All receptors come from a man aged 30 to 45 with acute COVID-19.

The chain is built from TRBV28 and TRBJ2-7; D perhaps matches TRBD1 (6 bases). This CDR3 contains 17 residues. Per the germline V gene, CDR1 is MDHEN and CDR2 is SYDVKM. Trimming removed 8 bases from V and 5 bases from J, with 28 bases in between. The CDR3 here is CASPEGGTVGTIHEQYF. In DNA, the CDR3 is TGTGCCAGCCCCGAAGGGGGAACGGTTGGGACCATCCACGAGCAGTACTTC. Filled out from reference TRBV28 and TRBJ2-7, the complete variable domain reads DVKVTQSSRYLVKRTGEKVFLECVQDMDHENMFWYRQDPGLGLRLIYFSYDVKMKEKGDIPEGYSVSREKKERFSLILESASTNQTSMYLCASPEGGTVGTIHEQYFGPGTRLTVT.

V gene TRBV18 combines with J gene TRBJ1-4; D unclear. Per the germline V gene, CDR1 is KGHSH and CDR2 is LQKENI. This CDR3 has 14 amino acids. The V gene lost 2 bases and the J gene lost 5 bases, with 9 bases spanning the gap. The chain's CDR3 is CASSPRGDNEKLFF. Here the CDR3 DNA reads TGTGCCAGCTCACCAAGAGGTGACAATGAAAAACTGTTTTTT. Full variable domain (outside the CDR3, taken from reference TRBV18 and TRBJ1-4): NAGVMQNPRHLVRRRGQEARLRCSPMKGHSHVYWYRQLPEEGLKFMVYLQKENIIDESGMPKERFSAEFPKEGPSILRIQQVVRGDSAAYFCASSPRGDNEKLFFGSGTQLSVL.

The chain employs TRBV9 and TRBJ2-5; D unclear. The CDR3 has 13 residues. The V end was cut by 0 bases, the J end by 4 bases, with 7 bases between. From germline, CDR1 is SGDLS and CDR2 YYNGEE. Written as DNA, the CDR3 is TGTGCCAGCAGCGTAGCCGGCGGAGAGACCCAGTACTTC. This translates into CASSVAGGETQYF.

The chain combines TRBV5-4 with TRBJ2-5; possible D gene TRBD1, 5 bases. The CDR3 loop spans 15 amino acids. From germline, CDR1 is SGHNT and CDR2 YYREEE (reference sequence). Trimming cost V 0 bases and J 10 bases, with 19 bases left between them. This CDR3 reads CASSLAGARTSDQYF. Written as DNA, the CDR3 is TGTGCCAGCAGCTTGGCCGGCGCTAGGACATCGGACCAGTACTTC.

The rearrangement links TRBV28 to TRBJ2-6; 10 nucleotides agree with TRBD2. The CDR3 extends over 16 amino acids. CDR1 and CDR2 from the germline V gene are MDHEN and SYDVKM. Trimming cost V 11 bases and J 0 bases; bases outside gene matches: 7. The CDR3 DNA reads TGTGCCGGCAAGCGGGGGGGCACCTCTGGGGCCAACGTCCTGACTTTC. Translated, it gives CAGKRGGTSGANVLTF.

This sequence joins TRBV11-3 and TRBJ1-1; 7 nucleotides agree with TRBD1. Germline V gives CDR1 SGHNT, CDR2 YENEEA. The CDR3 sequence is 14 residues long. The V gene end was trimmed by 5 bases and the J gene end by 3 bases; junction bases not matched to a gene: 6. CDR3: CASSRRGEDTEAFF. CDR3 in DNA: TGTGCCAGCAGCCGCAGGGGGGAAGACACTGAAGCTTTCTTT.

The V gene is TRBV5-1, the J gene TRBJ1-1, with TRBD1 matching 7 bases. V gave up 4 bases and J gave up 1 base; unmatched junction bases: 7. Germline assignment: CDR1 SGHRS and CDR2 YFSETQ. This CDR3 has 15 residues. The CDR3 sequence: CASSPGGSTNTEAFF. As DNA, the CDR3 is TGCGCCAGCAGCCCAGGGGGATCGACGAACACTGAAGCTTTCTTT.

This clone was recorded once. The chain combines TRBV9 with TRBJ2-3, with 9 bases aligning to TRBD2. Per the germline V gene, CDR1 is SGDLS and CDR2 is YYNGEE. J gave up 4 bases and V 4 bases, and 7 bases lay outside the gene matches. There are 15 residues in the CDR3. CDR3 protein: CASSLSGGRADTQYF. The DNA for the CDR3 is TGTGCCAGCAGCCTCAGCGGGGGGAGGGCAGATACGCAGTATTTT.

V usage is TRBV28 and J usage is TRBJ1-2; D gene ambiguous. The CDR3 consists of 13 residues. Trimming cost V 7 bases and J 1 base, with 10 bases left between them. CDR1 and CDR2 from the germline V gene are MDHEN and SYDVKM. The CDR3 protein is CASTEGYNYGYTF. The CDR3 region has the DNA TGTGCCAGCACAGAGGGATATAACTATGGCTACACCTTC.

The chain joins TRBV5-1 to TRBJ2-7; 7 nucleotides agree with TRBD2. CDR1 is SGHRS, CDR2 YFSETQ, per germline. V shed 4 bases and J 4 bases; nucleotides not matched to a gene: 11. The CDR3 is made up of 15 amino acids. The CDR3 here is CASSLFPGGGYEQYF. DNA for the CDR3: TGCGCCAGCAGCCTTTTCCCAGGCGGGGGTTACGAGCAGTACTTC.

The chain carries TRBV6-5 and TRBJ1-1, with 7 bases identical to TRBD1. From germline, CDR1 is MNHEY and CDR2 SVGAGI. With 5 bases clipped from V and 0 bases from J, the junction kept 6 bases outside the gene matches. CDR3 length: 15 amino acids. CDR3 sequence: CASSLDGQVNTEAFF. Here the CDR3 DNA reads TGTGCCAGCAGTCTCGACGGACAGGTGAACACTGAAGCTTTCTTT.

Here the CDR3 DNA reads TGTGCCAGCAGTGGCCCCGGGACTAGCGGGTCCTACGAGCAGTACTTC. It specifies CASSGPGTSGSYEQYF. V usage is TRBV2 and J usage is TRBJ2-7; 12 bases match TRBD2. The germline V gene has CDR1 SNHLY and CDR2 FYNNEI. The CDR3 spans 16 residues. The J segment lost 1 base and the V segment lost 4 bases, leaving 5 bases of the junction unmatched.

The chain links TRBV9 to TRBJ2-3; TRBD2 aligns across 7 bases. V dropped 0 bases and J dropped 2; count of bases not matched to a gene: 3. Germline assignment: CDR1 SGDLS and CDR2 YYNGEE. CDR3 size: 15 residues. In DNA, the CDR3 is TGTGCCAGCAGCGTAGTCGGGACTAACACAGATACGCAGTATTTT. Protein sequence: CASSVVGTNTDTQYF.

This clone was counted once. This sequence joins TRBV5-4 and TRBJ2-5, with D perhaps matching TRBD1 (6 bases). Germline lookup yields CDR1 SGHNT and CDR2 YYREEE (reference sequence). The ends were cut back, 0 bases at V and 3 bases at J, with 6 bases in the middle. The CDR3 runs to 13 residues. Written as DNA, the CDR3 is TGTGCCAGCAGCTTGGACAGGGAAGAGACCCAGTACTTC. This codes for CASSLDREETQYF. Together with reference TRBV5-4 and TRBJ2-5, the CDR3 gives the full variable domain: ETGVTQSPTHLIKTRGQQVTLRCSSQSGHNTVSWYQQALGQGPQFIFQYYREEENGRGNFPPRFSGLQFPNYSSELNVNALELDDSALYLCASSLDREETQYFGPGTRLLVL.

This clone has a count of ten or more. CDR3 nucleotides: TGTGCCAGTAGTACAAATCAGGGGCAGGGCAATCAGCCCCAGCATTTT. Translating it yields CASSTNQGQGNQPQHF. The V call is TRBV19, the J call TRBJ1-5; TRBD1 is a possible D gene (6 bases). The V and J ends lost 4 bases and 2 bases respectively, with 15 bases between them. The CDR3 runs 16 residues. Germline V lookup: CDR1 LNHDA, CDR2 SQIVND (reference sequence).

The CDR3 DNA is TGTGCCAGCAGCAAGGGGGGGCCCCTGGTCGGGTACGAGCAGTACTTC. Translation: CASSKGGPLVGYEQYF. The rearrangement links TRBV5-4 to TRBJ2-7; a weak D match, TRBD2 (7 bases). The germline CDR1 and CDR2 sequences are SGHNT and YYREEE (reference sequence). This CDR3 has 16 residues. Trimming took off 4 bases at V and 4 bases at J, with 21 bases between the two ends.

This chain joins TRBV6-6 and TRBJ1-5; a possible D gene is TRBD1 (5 bases). The ends were cut back, 7 bases at V and 0 bases at J, with 10 bases in the middle. CDR3 length: 14 residues. Germline V gene sequence: CDR1 MNHNY, CDR2 SVGAGI (reference sequence). CDR3 residues: CASKTVDSNQPQHF. The DNA for the CDR3 is TGTGCCAGCAAGACAGTGGATAGCAATCAGCCCCAGCATTTT.

The chain couples TRBV9 to TRBJ1-2; the D gene is possibly TRBD1 (5 bases). Germline values: CDR1 SGDLS, CDR2 YYNGEE. The CDR3 is made up of 15 amino acids. V was pared by 2 bases and J by 1 base, with 12 bases between. The CDR3 protein is CASSVSDRINYGYTF. In nucleotides, the CDR3 is TGTGCCAGCAGCGTCTCCGACAGAATTAACTATGGCTACACCTTC.

This clone has more than one count but fewer than ten. The V and J genes are TRBV5-1 and TRBJ1-5; perhaps TRBD1 as D (5 bases). This CDR3 contains 16 residues. The V and J ends lost 6 bases and 2 bases respectively, with 18 bases between them. CDR1 SGHRS and CDR2 YFSETQ come from the germline V gene. Here the CDR3 reads CASTETGMKGNQPQHF. The CDR3 DNA is TGCGCCAGCACCGAAACAGGAATGAAGGGCAATCAGCCCCAGCATTTT. The full variable domain, its missing parts supplied by reference TRBV5-1 and TRBJ1-5, is KAGVTQTPRYLIKTRGQQVTLSCSPISGHRSVSWYQQTPGQGLQFLFEYFSETQRNKGNFPGRFSGRQFSNSRSEMNVSTLELGDSALYLCASTETGMKGNQPQHFGDGTRLSIL.

V and J are TRBV5-1 and TRBJ1-4; perhaps TRBD1 as D (5 bases). The CDR3 sequence is 14 residues long. CDR1 and CDR2 (germline): SGHRS, YFSETQ. Trimming cost V 3 bases and J 2 bases, with 8 bases left between them. CDR3 in amino acids: CASSSGGTNEKLFF. CDR3 DNA: TGCGCCAGCAGCTCCGGGGGGACTAATGAAAAACTGTTTTTT.

The genes are TRBV19 and TRBJ2-1, with TRBD2 as a possible D gene (8 bases). Trimming removed 6 bases from V and 5 bases from J, with 20 bases in between. Per the germline V gene, CDR1 is LNHDA and CDR2 is SQIVND (reference sequence). CDR3 length equals 16 residues. The CDR3 spells CASSTQGGTRNNEQFF. In DNA form, the CDR3 reads TGTGCCAGTAGCACGCAGGGGGGGACTAGGAACAATGAGCAGTTCTTC.

This clone was seen just once. CDR3 in amino acids: CASSRGLVTHTQYF. CDR3 DNA sequence: TGTGCCAGCAGCCGCGGACTAGTGACGCATACGCAGTATTTT. This chain joins TRBV13 and TRBJ2-3; 7 bases agree with TRBD2. Germline trimming cut 5 bases from V and 7 bases from J; bases unmatched to any gene: 9. Germline CDR1 is PRHDT and CDR2 is FYEKMQ (reference sequence). The CDR3 length is 14 residues.

This clone has a count of ten or more. The chain couples TRBV19 to TRBJ2-7; TRBD2 might be the D (6 bases). The germline V gene encodes CDR1 LNHDA and CDR2 SQIVND (reference sequence). CDR3 length equals 13 residues. Trimming cost V 5 bases and J 6 bases, with 14 bases left between them. The CDR3 bases are TGTGCCAGTAGTTCCTTGACTAGTCGCGAGCAGTACTTC. This sequence encodes CASSSLTSREQYF.

In this sample, this clone turned up a few times. The rearrangement uses TRBV6-5 and TRBJ2-1, with 8 bases fitting TRBD1. V lost 6 bases to trimming and J lost 9 bases; unmatched junction nucleotides: 10. The CDR3 sequence is 14 residues long. Looked up from germline, CDR1 is MNHEY and CDR2 is SVGAGI. The CDR3 DNA sequence: TGTGCCAGCAGGGGGACAGGCGTTTCGATTGAGCAGTTCTTC. Amino acid sequence: CASRGTGVSIEQFF.

The sample holds a few counts of this clone. CDR3 DNA sequence: TGTGCCAGCAGTTTATTAGGACAGGGGGCTTTCTTT. Translation: CASSLLGQGAFF. The chain couples TRBV27 to TRBJ1-1; 9 positions agree with TRBD1. V trimming: 1 base; J trimming: 11 bases; junction bases outside the gene matches: 2. The CDR3 is 12 residues long. The germline CDR1 and CDR2 sequences are MNHEY and SMNVEV (reference sequence).

The rearrangement uses TRBV3-1 (or the pseudogene TRBV3-2) and TRBJ2-1; possibly TRBD2 for D (5 bases). Between the trimmed V and J ends, which lost 1 base and 10 bases, there was a span of 5 bases. This CDR3 spans 11 amino acids. Germline CDR1 is LGHDT and CDR2 is YNNKEL (reference sequence). The chain's CDR3 is CASSQGEEQFF. As DNA, the CDR3 is TGTGCCAGCAGCCAAGGGGAGGAGCAGTTCTTC.

The chain uses TRBV9 and TRBJ2-2, with D uncertain. Trimming removed 0 bases from V and 0 bases from J, with 12 bases in between. Germline CDR1 SGDLS, CDR2 YYNGEE. The CDR3 runs to 17 residues. CDR3 sequence reads: CASSVARLTPNTGELFF. Written as DNA, the CDR3 is TGTGCCAGCAGCGTAGCTCGCTTAACACCGAACACCGGGGAGCTGTTTTTT.

This chain links TRBV6-5 with TRBJ1-1, with D hard to call. This CDR3 is built from 10 residues. Germline CDR1 reads MNHEY; CDR2 reads SVGAGI. Trimming removed 11 bases from V and 2 bases from J, with 6 bases in between. This CDR3 reads CALYNTEAFF. CDR3 sequence (DNA): TGTGCCCTATACAACACTGAAGCTTTCTTT.

This chain uses TRBV3-1 (or the pseudogene TRBV3-2) with TRBJ2-5; possibly TRBD1 for D (5 bases). Per germline, CDR1 LGHDT and CDR2 YNNKEL (reference sequence). V was cut by 4 bases and J by 0 bases, with 12 bases left in between. The CDR3 contains 15 residues. CDR3 coding DNA: TGTGCCAGCAGCCCTTCACAGGCGTACCAAGAGACCCAGTACTTC. Its translation is CASSPSQAYQETQYF.

The chain is built from TRBV9 and TRBJ1-3; D is possibly TRBD1 (5 bases). Per germline, CDR1 SGDLS and CDR2 YYNGEE. The CDR3 is made up of 16 amino acids. V gave up 0 bases and J gave up 0 bases, with 10 bases separating them. CDR3 residues: CASSVEKGISGNTIYF. The CDR3 DNA sequence: TGTGCCAGCAGCGTAGAAAAGGGGATCTCTGGAAACACCATATATTTT.

This chain connects TRBV3-1 (or the pseudogene TRBV3-2) to TRBJ2-6; 9 bases match TRBD2. After removal of 10 bases from V and 0 bases from J, the junction contained 16 bases not matched to a gene. Germline-derived CDR1 and CDR2 are LGHDT and YNNKEL (reference sequence). CDR3 length: 19 residues. CDR3 sequence (DNA): TGTGCCACCCCGTGGCCGAGCGGGGGGCTCTGCTCTGGGGCCAACGTCCTGACTTTC. It specifies CATPWPSGGLCSGANVLTF.

V and J are TRBV28 and TRBJ2-2; the D gene is possibly TRBD1 (6 bases). V was cut by 8 bases and J by 0 bases, with 7 bases left in between. From germline, CDR1 is MDHEN and CDR2 SYDVKM. This CDR3 is built from 13 residues. The CDR3 nucleotides are TGTGCCAGCCAGGGGACGAACACCGGGGAGCTGTTTTTT. It is translated as CASQGTNTGELFF.